A single sample is the source of the 17 T cell receptor beta chains below, sequenced in a study of TIL therapy for anti-PD-1-resistant metastatic lung cancer. This was the immunoSEQ v3 assay. Generated by immunoSEQ multiplex PCR, the TCRdb table keeps only in-frame clones and is missing some. The sample holds tens of thousands of clones, 80% to 90% seen once. Time point defined: pre-treatment sample, taken before nivolumab and TIL therapy. The source was blood, collected at baseline. These receptors were taken from a person aged 25-85 years with non-small cell lung cancer.

CDR3 DNA sequence: TGTGCCAGCTCACCGGGACTTCTTACGAACACCGGGGAGCTGTTTTTT. Translating gives CASSPGLLTNTGELFF. The rearrangement links TRBV18 to TRBJ2-2; D is perhaps TRBD2 (6 bases). CDR1 and CDR2 from the germline V gene are KGHSH and LQKENI. V was clipped by 3 bases and J by 0 bases, with 11 bases between them. This CDR3 comprises 16 residues.

The genes are TRBV10-2 and TRBJ2-3; D not certain. The CDR3 has 13 amino acids. CDR1 is WSHSY and CDR2 is SAAADI in the germline V gene. Trimming stripped 7 bases from V and 3 bases from J, with 11 bases between. The CDR3 DNA sequence: TGCGCCAGCACGGCCTTCGGGACAGATACGCAGTATTTT. It yields the protein CASTAFGTDTQYF.

This clone has more than one count but fewer than ten. The CDR3 loop reads CASSLERTGDRVVCYGYTF. The CDR3 region has the DNA TGTGCCAGCAGCCTCGAACGGACAGGGGATAGGGTTGTTTGCTATGGCTACACCTTC. V gene TRBV7-7 combines with J gene TRBJ1-2; 9 bases line up with TRBD1. The germline CDR1 and CDR2 sequences are SSHAT and FNYEAQ (reference sequence). V gave up 5 bases and J gave up 4 bases; unmatched junction bases: 20. CDR3 length: 19 residues.

This clone was seen a few times. V usage is TRBV6-1 and J usage is TRBJ2-3; TRBD1 matches at 7 bases. From germline, CDR1 is MNHNS and CDR2 SASEGT. V gave up 0 bases and J gave up 6 bases; unmatched junction bases: 15. The CDR3 is made up of 18 amino acids. CDR3 loop: CASSEAGAFDRVFDTQYF. CDR3 bases: TGTGCCAGCAGTGAAGCGGGGGCCTTCGACAGGGTATTTGATACGCAGTATTTT.

This chain links TRBV7-3 with TRBJ2-7; perhaps TRBD1 as D (6 bases). The V and J ends lost 6 bases and 2 bases respectively, with 17 bases between them. The CDR3 totals 15 residues. Looked up from germline, CDR1 is SGHTA and CDR2 is FQGTGA. CDR3: CASSQGPNTPYEQYF. DNA for the CDR3: TGTGCCAGCAGTCAGGGGCCTAACACTCCCTACGAGCAGTACTTC.

In the case of this clone: This sample also contains other DNA sequences that code for the same CDR3. The chain carries TRBV7-6 and TRBJ2-3, with D uncertain. CDR1 is SGHVS, CDR2 FNYEAQ, per germline. The CDR3 length is 14 residues. The V gene lost 1 base and the J gene lost 1 base, with 6 bases spanning the gap. DNA of the CDR3: TGTGCCAGCAGCTTAGTTAGGGGCACAGATACGCAGTATTTT. It translates to CASSLVRGTDTQYF.

This clone was seen just once. This sequence joins TRBV19 and TRBJ2-6; D is ambiguous. The CDR3 is made up of 14 amino acids. Germline CDR1 is LNHDA and CDR2 is SQIVND (reference sequence). Trimming pared 4 bases from V and 0 bases from J, leaving 4 bases between. The CDR3 spells CASSTNSGANVLTF. For the CDR3, the DNA is TGTGCCAGTAGTACCAACTCTGGGGCCAACGTCCTGACTTTC.

The chain combines TRBV5-5 with TRBJ2-1; D may be TRBD1 (6 bases). Germline assignment: CDR1 SGHKS and CDR2 YYEKEE (reference sequence). The length of the CDR3 is 16 residues. The V gene lost 0 bases and the J gene lost 8 bases, with 18 bases spanning the gap. In nucleotides, the CDR3 is TGTGCCAGCAGCTTGGATCTGGGGGCGTATCGGGATGAGCAGTTCTTC. This gives the protein CASSLDLGAYRDEQFF.

CDR3 DNA sequence: TGTGCCAGCAGCCACAGGACGGACTATGGCTACACCTTC. Amino acids: CASSHRTDYGYTF. This chain uses TRBV3-1 (or the pseudogene TRBV3-2) with TRBJ1-2; unclear D gene. V was pared by 3 bases and J by 3 bases, with 8 bases between. The CDR3 runs 13 residues. The germline CDR1 and CDR2 sequences are LGHDT and YNNKEL (reference sequence).

The chain uses TRBV3-1 (or the pseudogene TRBV3-2) and TRBJ2-7; 7 bases align to TRBD2. CDR1 LGHDT and CDR2 YNNKEL come from the germline V gene (reference sequence). Germline trimming cut 0 bases from V and 2 bases from J; bases unmatched to any gene: 4. This CDR3 is built from 15 residues. CDR3 loop: CASSQDTSAPYEQYF. As DNA, the CDR3 is TGTGCCAGCAGCCAAGATACTAGCGCCCCCTACGAGCAGTACTTC.

The table lists this clone with a count of one. The V and J genes are TRBV7-9 and TRBJ2-5; TRBD2 aligns across 7 bases. This CDR3 spans 15 amino acids. V was clipped by 2 bases and J by 2 bases; unmatched bases: 5. Germline CDR1 is SEHNR and CDR2 is FQNEAQ (reference sequence). The CDR3 bases are TGTGCCAGCAGCTTATTGGGGGGGAAGCAAGAGACCCAGTACTTC. Translating gives CASSLLGGKQETQYF.

The chain employs TRBV3-1 (or the pseudogene TRBV3-2) and TRBJ1-2; D gene uncertain. The V gene's germline CDR1 is LGHDT and CDR2 YNNKEL (reference sequence). The CDR3 covers 15 residues. V lost 2 bases to trimming and J lost 1 base, with 11 bases between them. The CDR3 protein is CASSQRADINYGYTF. The CDR3 nucleotides are TGTGCCAGCAGCCAACGGGCAGATATTAACTATGGCTACACCTTC.

The chain uses TRBV29-1 and TRBJ2-1; the match to TRBD2 covers 11 bases. V trimming: 6 bases; J trimming: 2 bases; junction bases outside the gene matches: 0. The CDR3 spans 13 residues. CDR1 and CDR2 from the germline V gene are SQVTM and ANQGSEA. The CDR3 sequence is CSVTSGTYNEQFF. In DNA, the CDR3 is TGCAGCGTGACTAGCGGGACCTACAATGAGCAGTTCTTC.

The CDR3 here is CASKVSANTEAFF. CDR3 coding DNA: TGTGCCAGCAAGGTTTCGGCGAACACTGAAGCTTTCTTT. The V gene is TRBV28, the J gene TRBJ1-1, with D unresolved. Trimming left V 7 bases short and J 1 base short, with 10 bases between. CDR1 and CDR2 from the germline V gene are MDHEN and SYDVKM. This CDR3 is 13 amino acids long.

The chain recombines TRBV7-3 with TRBJ2-1, with 11 positions matching TRBD2. Germline CDR1 reads SGHTA; CDR2 reads FQGTGA. The CDR3 covers 15 residues. The V segment lost 5 bases and the J segment 5 bases; nucleotides outside the gene matches: 5. CDR3 nucleotide sequence: TGTGCCAGCAGCCATGAGGGACTAGCGGACAATGAGCAGTTCTTC. This sequence encodes CASSHEGLADNEQFF.

The rearrangement uses TRBV7-9 and TRBJ2-1, with 8 bases matching TRBD2. From germline, CDR1 is SEHNR and CDR2 FQNEAQ (reference sequence). The CDR3 runs to 16 residues. The trim removed 2 bases at V and 3 bases at J, leaving 6 bases unmatched. In nucleotides, the CDR3 is TGTGCCAGCAGCTTATTCCGGGGGGGCCTCTACAATGAGCAGTTCTTC. Translated: CASSLFRGGLYNEQFF.

The V and J genes are TRBV28 and TRBJ2-7; the D gene is possibly TRBD1 (6 bases). The ends were cut back, 2 bases at V and 2 bases at J, with 10 bases in the middle. The germline V gene encodes CDR1 MDHEN and CDR2 SYDVKM. The CDR3 is made up of 14 amino acids. CDR3 nucleotide sequence: TGTGCCAGCAGTTTAGAAGGGGACACCTACGAGCAGTACTTC. Its translation: CASSLEGDTYEQYF.